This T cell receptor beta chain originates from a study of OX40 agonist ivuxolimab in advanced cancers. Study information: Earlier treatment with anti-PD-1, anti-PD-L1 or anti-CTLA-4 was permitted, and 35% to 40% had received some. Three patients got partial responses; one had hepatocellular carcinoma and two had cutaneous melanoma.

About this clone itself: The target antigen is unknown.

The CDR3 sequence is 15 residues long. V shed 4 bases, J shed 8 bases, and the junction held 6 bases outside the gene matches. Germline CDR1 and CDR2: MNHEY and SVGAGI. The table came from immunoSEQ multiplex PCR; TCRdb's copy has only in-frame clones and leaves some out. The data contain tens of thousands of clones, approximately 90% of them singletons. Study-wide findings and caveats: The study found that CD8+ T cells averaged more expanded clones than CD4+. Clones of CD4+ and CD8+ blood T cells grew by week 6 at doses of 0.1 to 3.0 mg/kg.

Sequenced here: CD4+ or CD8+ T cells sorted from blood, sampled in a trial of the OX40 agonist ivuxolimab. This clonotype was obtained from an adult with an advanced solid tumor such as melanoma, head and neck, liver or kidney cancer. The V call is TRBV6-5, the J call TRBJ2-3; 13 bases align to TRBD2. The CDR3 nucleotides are TGTGCCAGCAGTTCAACTAGCGGGGGGGCGGGTACGCAGTATTTT. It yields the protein CASSSTSGGAGTQYF.